What follows describes a single T cell receptor beta chain. This clonotype was observed a single time. Its specific antigen is unknown. Base quality data are lacking; no much larger clone is found one base away. One read yields weak evidence. RNA was extracted using the RNeasy kit, and about 0.45 to 1 microgram was reverse transcribed with random hexamers. The immunoSEQ multiplex PCR assay, covering 54 Vbeta and 13 Jbeta segments, was used to amplify TCR beta CDR3 regions. Bias from PCR amplification was corrected by using a synthetic template baseline for primer optimization and for computational correction. Processing in the source paper ran as follows. Reads were annotated to V, D and J genes per IMGT and analyzed with immunoSEQ Analyzer, keeping only productive sequences. Clonality was computed as one minus Shannon entropy normalized by log2 of the number of productive unique sequences. For each patient and control, public and private clones were evaluated among the 100 most prevalent clones. A clone was defined as Susac-specific if it was absent from the healthy and MS cohorts, from 1052 published viral clones and from other ImmuneACCESS disease sequences. TCRdb cleaned the public reads at Q25 with fastp, built clones with MiXCR and kept in-frame beta chains. When rows share a CDR3 protein, they turn into one entry using the most common DNA and genes. The V and J calls and clone size come from TCRdb's table, not from the authors' own analysis. A total of more than 95,000 distinct CDR3 sequences appear in this sample, 90% to 95% of them only once. The ten largest clones represent approximately 0.093% of the sample.

Peripheral blood CD8+ and CD4+ T cells from healthy donors, Susac syndrome patients and multiple sclerosis patients were profiled using high-throughput TCR beta sequencing. The multiple sclerosis controls were treatment-naive patients who had stable or active relapsing-remitting disease and met the revised McDonald criteria. Bulk CD8+ and CD4+ T cells were purified by magnetic negative isolation, while CD8+ TEMRA cells were enriched using FACS. Blood was drawn into EDTA tubes, processed within 24 hours, and PBMCs were isolated by density gradient centrifugation. PBMCs intended for TCR sequencing were cryopreserved in liquid nitrogen and thawed later in a water bath at 37 degrees C. A purity of at least 90% was achieved for sorted or isolated CD4+, CD8+ and CD8+ TEMRA cells. This sample stems from a study of CD8 T cells in Susac syndrome (dated by TCRdb to about 2019). For context, the study as a whole: The study used repertoire sequencing to test whether antigen drove CD8+ T cell activation and differentiation in Susac syndrome. Beyond this particular receptor, the publication reports: The number of individuals in the TCR sequencing and HLA analysis was acknowledged as relatively small.

V loses 0 bases of germline sequence and J loses 6 bases, and the interval between the two ends is 15 bases. From cysteine to phenylalanine, the CDR3 is 14 amino acids long. The DNA shown is the 42-base CDR3, in frame from base 1. The CDR1 and CDR2 encoded by the germline V gene (reference sequence) are DFQATT and SNEGSKA. The rearrangement combines TRBV20-1 with TRBJ2-7; the D region possibly corresponds to TRBD2 (6 bases align). Sequencing was carried out using CD4+ T cells from PBMCs. The sequence derives from a human donor with multiple sclerosis. The DNA sequence is as follows: TGCAGTGCTAGAGATCTAAGGCCCGGGGGCGAGCAGTACTTC. It codes for CSARDLRPGGEQYF.